These 24 T cell receptor beta chains were all obtained from the same sample, sequenced in a study of a mutant IDH1 vaccine in newly diagnosed glioma. Time point: week 5, during vaccination. All doses held 300 ug of mutant IDH1 20-mer peptide, with topical imiquimod. Sequencing used immunoSEQ multiplex PCR; TCRdb keeps in-frame clones, though not all of them. The sample has over 55,000 clones, 70% to 90% seen once. No antigen is known for these receptors. The material was PBMCs, obtained from a glioma patient whose treatment included an IDH1 peptide vaccine. The source is a woman aged 40 to 55 with glioma.

The chain joins TRBV6-1 to TRBJ2-2; D gene ambiguous. The germline V gene has CDR1 MNHNS and CDR2 SASEGT. Trimming stripped 2 bases from V and 0 bases from J, with 4 bases between. The CDR3 consists of 14 residues. The DNA of the CDR3 is TGTGCCAGCAGTGAACTCACGAACACCGGGGAGCTGTTTTTT. Its translation is CASSELTNTGELFF.

Only one count was recorded for this clone. The chain carries TRBV4-2 and TRBJ2-7; D tentatively fits TRBD1 or TRBD2 (5 bases each). Germline values: CDR1 LGHNA, CDR2 YNFKEQ. Trimming took 0 bases from V and 6 from J, leaving 18 bases between them. The CDR3 runs 16 residues. CDR3 in amino acids: CASSQDLTGGRIEQYF. The CDR3 nucleotides read TGTGCCAGCAGCCAAGATCTCACTGGGGGAAGGATCGAGCAGTACTTC.

The chain combines TRBV7-8 with TRBJ2-1, with D possibly being TRBD2 (6 bases). The germline gives CDR1 SGHVS, CDR2 FQNEAQ. The V and J ends lost 1 base and 2 bases respectively, with 9 bases between them. The CDR3 sequence is 15 residues long. In DNA, the CDR3 is TGTGCCAGCAGCTTAGAGGCGGGGCCCTACAATGAGCAGTTCTTC. This sequence encodes CASSLEAGPYNEQFF.

The chain carries TRBV7-2 and TRBJ2-7; TRBD2 aligns across 11 bases. The ends lost 5 bases at V and 2 bases at J; junction bases unmatched: 8. Per the germline V gene, CDR1 is SGHTA and CDR2 is FQGNSA. CDR3 length equals 16 residues. Here the CDR3 reads CASSPSGLADTYEQYF. CDR3 nucleotides: TGTGCCAGCAGCCCCTCGGGACTAGCGGACACCTACGAGCAGTACTTC.

With respect to this clone: The sample has other DNA sequences that encode this CDR3 too. The chain combines TRBV18 with TRBJ1-1; 8 bases agree with TRBD1. The CDR3 loop spans 13 amino acids. Germline V gene sequence: CDR1 KGHSH, CDR2 LQKENI. V lost 6 bases, J lost 4 bases, and 4 bases stayed unmatched. CDR3 amino acids: CASSDDRGTEAFF. In DNA, the CDR3 is TGTGCCAGCTCTGACGACAGGGGCACTGAAGCTTTCTTT.

The V call is TRBV5-1, the J call TRBJ2-5; the D gene is possibly TRBD1 (6 bases). The V end was cut by 2 bases, the J end by 3 bases, with 14 bases between. Germline V CDR1 and CDR2: SGHRS, YFSETQ. This CDR3 is built from 15 residues. CDR3: CASSFSGQGKETQYF. CDR3 bases: TGCGCCAGCAGCTTCAGTGGTCAGGGGAAAGAGACCCAGTACTTC.

The J gene is TRBJ1-3, the V gene TRBV4-1; D ambiguous. The CDR3 sequence is 15 residues long. Trimming shortened V by 4 bases and J by 4 bases, and 14 bases separated the two germline ends. Germline CDR1 is MGHRA and CDR2 is YSYEKL. This chain's CDR3 is CASSLPRTGGNTIYF. The CDR3 DNA follows: TGCGCCAGCAGCCTACCCCGGACGGGAGGAAACACCATATATTTT.

The chain joins TRBV27 to TRBJ2-7; 7 bases are shared with TRBD2. The CDR3 has 14 residues. The germline V gene has CDR1 MNHEY and CDR2 SMNVEV (reference sequence). V shed 3 bases and J 0 bases; nucleotides not matched to a gene: 2. The CDR3 DNA reads as TGTGCCAGCAGTTTTAGCGGGCCCTCCTACGAGCAGTACTTC. As protein: CASSFSGPSYEQYF.

The chain has TRBV11-2 and TRBJ1-1; tentative D call: TRBD1 (5 bases). V lost 5 bases and J lost 1, with 8 bases in between. Looked up from germline, CDR1 is SGHAT and CDR2 is FQNNGV. The CDR3 covers 13 residues. The CDR3 region is CASSQGPNTEAFF. In DNA, the CDR3 is TGTGCCAGCAGCCAGGGACCGAACACTGAAGCTTTCTTT.

This rearrangement joins TRBV10-1 to TRBJ2-3; 7 bases align to TRBD2. Germline V gives CDR1 WNHNN, CDR2 SYGVQD (reference sequence). The CDR3 sequence is 15 residues long. V lost 0 bases, J lost 4 bases, and 4 bases stayed unmatched. The CDR3 region has the DNA TGCGCCAGCAGTGAGTCTGGCGGGAGATCAGATACGCAGTATTTT. Residues: CASSESGGRSDTQYF.

The rearrangement links TRBV7-9 to TRBJ1-5; 10 bases agree with TRBD1. The CDR3 loop spans 16 amino acids. V was clipped by 4 bases and J by 4 bases; unmatched bases: 7. Germline V gene sequence: CDR1 SEHNR, CDR2 FQNEAQ (reference sequence). The CDR3 DNA is TGTGCCAGCAGCTCCTGGACAGGGGGTAAGAATCAGCCCCAGCATTTT. This translates into CASSSWTGGKNQPQHF.

The table lists this clone with a few counts. The rearrangement uses TRBV30 and TRBJ1-2; D perhaps matches TRBD1 (6 bases). The CDR3 sequence is 13 residues long. Germline lookup yields CDR1 GTSNPN and CDR2 SVGIG (reference sequence). V was pared by 3 bases and J by 2 bases, with 10 bases between. CDR3 sequence reads: CAWSGTFNYGYTF. In DNA form, the CDR3 reads TGTGCCTGGAGCGGGACATTCAACTATGGCTACACCTTC.

This chain links TRBV28 with TRBJ2-7; D is undetermined. The CDR3 contains 14 residues. From germline, CDR1 is MDHEN and CDR2 SYDVKM. V lost 3 bases and J 1 base, leaving 10 bases between the germline ends. CDR3 sequence: CASSFRLGSYEQYF. The CDR3 DNA sequence: TGTGCCAGCAGTTTCAGGCTGGGTTCCTACGAGCAGTACTTC. The whole variable domain, remainder taken from reference TRBV28 and TRBJ2-7, is DVKVTQSSRYLVKRTGEKVFLECVQDMDHENMFWYRQDPGLGLRLIYFSYDVKMKEKGDIPEGYSVSREKKERFSLILESASTNQTSMYLCASSFRLGSYEQYFGPGTRLTVT.

The genes are TRBV14 and TRBJ1-2; TRBD1 is a possible D gene (5 bases). The germline gives CDR1 SGHDN, CDR2 FVKESK. The CDR3 extends over 15 amino acids. Trimming took 0 bases from V and 3 from J, leaving 11 bases between them. In DNA, the CDR3 is TGTGCCAGCAGCCAAGACTCGTCAGGGTACTATGGCTACACCTTC. This codes for CASSQDSSGYYGYTF.

Turning to this clone: The junction departs from the called germline gene at one end, perhaps through a read error. This chain's CDR3 is CASNVPTTNEKLFF. The CDR3 DNA reads as TGTGCTAGCAACGTGCCGACAACTAATGAAAAACTGTTTTTT. V is TRBV7-7 and J is TRBJ1-4; unclear D gene. The length of the CDR3 is 14 residues. Germline CDR1 reads SSHAT; CDR2 reads FNYEAQ (reference sequence). Based on the CDR3 plus reference TRBV7-7 and TRBJ1-4, the full variable domain is GAGVSQSPRYKVTKRGQDVTLRCDPISSHATLYWYQQALGQGPEFLTYFNYEAQPDKSGLPSDRFSAERPEGSISTLTIQRTEQRDSAMYRCASNVPTTNEKLFFGSGTQLSVL.

V gene TRBV5-1 combines with J gene TRBJ2-5; D may be TRBD1 or TRBD2 (5 bases each). Trimming pared 0 bases from V and 0 bases from J, leaving 12 bases between. The germline V gene encodes CDR1 SGHRS and CDR2 YFSETQ. This CDR3 comprises 16 residues. The CDR3 bases are TGCGCCAGCAGCTTGGGAGGGGCTATTAACCAAGAGACCCAGTACTTC. It yields the protein CASSLGGAINQETQYF.

The V call is TRBV6-1, the J call TRBJ1-1; possibly TRBD1 for D (5 bases). The V end was cut by 3 bases, the J end by 3 bases, with 11 bases between. The CDR3 is 14 residues long. Per the germline V gene, CDR1 is MNHNS and CDR2 is SASEGT. The CDR3 sequence: CASSERGAHTEAFF. The CDR3 region has the DNA TGTGCCAGCAGTGAGAGGGGAGCCCACACTGAAGCTTTCTTT.

This clone has just a few counts. This rearrangement joins TRBV4-2 to TRBJ1-2, with D tentatively TRBD1 (6 bases). This CDR3 contains 18 residues. Germline assignment: CDR1 LGHNA and CDR2 YNFKEQ. Trimming stripped 1 base from V and 0 bases from J, with 18 bases between. The CDR3 here is CASSQAQGATGANYGYTF. The CDR3 nucleotides are TGTGCCAGCAGCCAAGCACAGGGAGCGACAGGCGCTAACTATGGCTACACCTTC.

This chain connects TRBV18 to TRBJ1-1; possible D gene TRBD1, 6 bases. V was trimmed by 5 bases and J by 0 bases, leaving 19 bases between them. Germline V gene lookup returns CDR1 KGHSH and CDR2 LQKENI. The CDR3 has 17 amino acids. In DNA, the CDR3 is TGTGCCAGCTCAGCTAGGGGGACCGGCCCGATGAACACTGAAGCTTTCTTT. It is translated as CASSARGTGPMNTEAFF.

The chain combines TRBV7-2 with TRBJ1-5; no firm D call. V dropped 1 base and J dropped 5 bases, with 12 bases sitting between them. Germline V gene lookup returns CDR1 SGHTA and CDR2 FQGNSA. The CDR3 consists of 15 residues. DNA for the CDR3: TGTGCCAGCAGCTTAGGAGGTAGGAAGGATCAGCCCCAGCATTTT. Its translation: CASSLGGRKDQPQHF.

The CDR3 region is CATSRDLGAGYEQYF. As DNA, the CDR3 is TGTGCCACCAGCAGAGATCTAGGCGCGGGATACGAGCAGTACTTC. This chain links TRBV15 with TRBJ2-7, with D possibly TRBD2 on 6 matching bases. The germline V and J ends were trimmed by 0 bases and 4 bases, with 13 bases remaining between them. The V gene's germline CDR1 is LNHNV and CDR2 YYDKDF (reference sequence). The CDR3 contains 15 residues.

As regards this clone: The identical CDR3 is also encoded by other nucleotide sequences in the sample. The chain has TRBV5-4 and TRBJ2-5; TRBD2 matches at 13 bases. V lost 4 bases and J lost 4; bases outside the gene matches: 4. This CDR3 contains 15 residues. Germline V gives CDR1 SGHNT, CDR2 YYREEE (reference sequence). Here the CDR3 DNA reads TGTGCCAGCAGCCGACGGACTAGCGGGGGAGAGACCCAGTACTTC. Its translation is CASSRRTSGGETQYF.

V usage is TRBV18 and J usage is TRBJ1-1, with D perhaps matching TRBD1 (5 bases). Trimming shortened V by 4 bases and J by 0 bases, and 6 bases separated the two germline ends. The CDR3 extends over 13 amino acids. Germline loops: CDR1 KGHSH, CDR2 LQKENI. The CDR3 spells CASSQGMNTEAFF. The CDR3, as DNA: TGTGCCAGCTCACAGGGGATGAACACTGAAGCTTTCTTT. The whole variable domain, remainder taken from reference TRBV18 and TRBJ1-1, is NAGVMQNPRHLVRRRGQEARLRCSPMKGHSHVYWYRQLPEEGLKFMVYLQKENIIDESGMPKERFSAEFPKEGPSILRIQQVVRGDSAAYFCASSQGMNTEAFFGQGTRLTVV.

The chain has TRBV18 and TRBJ2-2, with TRBD2 identical over 12 bases. There are 19 residues in the CDR3. Germline V gene data show CDR1 as KGHSH and CDR2 as LQKENI. V dropped 0 bases and J dropped 4; count of bases not matched to a gene: 9. The CDR3 sequence: CASSPPSLAGGWGTGELFF. As DNA, the CDR3 is TGTGCCAGCTCACCACCTTCACTAGCGGGAGGATGGGGCACCGGGGAGCTGTTTTTT.